These 10 T cell receptor beta chains came from one sample sequenced in a study of tumor-infiltrating lymphocytes in primary liver carcinoma. TCR beta cDNA was made from roughly 450 ng total RNA with a constant-region primer. Amplification in three nested multiplex PCR rounds with slightly modified ARM-PCR gave rise to TCR beta libraries. It was with TRBV1-TRBV30 forward primers and a C-beta reverse primer that the first two PCR rounds were run, at 10 cycles each. One entry per CDR3 protein, called by TCRdb with MiXCR from the multiplex PCR reads. In the table there are 310,000 or so distinct CDR3 sequences, approximately 58% of which are singletons. Germline DNA was also extracted, and blood RNA derived from unsorted whole blood. The sample comprised peripheral blood. All receptors come from a woman aged 30 to 39 with primary liver carcinoma and hepatitis B virus infection.

This clonotype appeared many times. This chain joins TRBV12-3 or TRBV12-4 and TRBJ2-7, with D possibly TRBD1 on 5 matching bases. V lost 3 bases and J lost 9, with 12 bases in between. The CDR3 spans 12 residues. CDR3 nucleotide sequence: TGTGCCAGCAGTTTGATCAGGGTTCCGCAGTACTTC. Its translation: CASSLIRVPQYF.

Points on this clonotype: One end of the junction fails to match germline, which may point to a read error. This chain links TRBV7-9 with TRBJ1-6; TRBD1 aligns across 7 bases. The germline V gene encodes CDR1 SEHNR and CDR2 FQNEAQ (reference sequence). The CDR3 is made up of 14 amino acids. CDR3 protein: CVSSLTGAGSPLHF. The DNA for the CDR3 is TGTGTCAGCAGTCTCACAGGGGCGGGGTCACCCCTCCACTTT.

Only a few counts were recorded for this clonotype. J is TRBJ1-4 and V is TRBV4-1; D is ambiguous. With 8 bases removed from V and 6 bases from J, the gap between germline ends came to 16 bases. The CDR3 runs 14 residues. Germline loops: CDR1 MGHRA, CDR2 YSYEKL. Written as DNA, the CDR3 is TGCGCCAGCTCGACATGGGCGGGGTATGAAAAACTGTTTTTT. Its translation: CASSTWAGYEKLFF.

Worth noting for this clonotype: Sequence at one end of the junction differs from germline and may be a read error. The chain couples TRBV11-2 to TRBJ2-7; perhaps TRBD2 as D (6 bases). The CDR3 contains 16 residues. Per the germline V gene, CDR1 is SGHAT and CDR2 is FQNNGV. The CDR3 loop reads CVSSSLDSGTPYEQYF. The CDR3 nucleotides read TGTGTCAGCAGCTCCCTGGATAGCGGTACACCTTACGAGCAGTACTTC.

Details on this clonotype: At one boundary the junction diverges from the germline segment, which might be a read error. The CDR3 nucleotides read TGCAACGTTGAATTCCACAACACAGATACGCAGTATTTC. As protein: CNVEFHNTDTQYF. The chain joins TRBV29-1 to TRBJ2-3; D unresolved. The CDR3 length is 13 residues. Germline V gene data show CDR1 as SQVTM and CDR2 as ANQGSEA.

As to this clonotype: A read error is possible here, since a much larger clone lies one base away. The chain couples TRBV14 to TRBJ1-2; D unclear. The CDR3 is 15 amino acids. CDR1 is SGHDN and CDR2 is FVKESK in the germline V gene. CDR3 sequence reads: CARSHGFGPYYGYTF. CDR3 in DNA: TGTGCCAGAAGCCACGGTTTTGGGCCGTACTATGGCTACACCTTC. Based on the CDR3 plus reference TRBV14 and TRBJ1-2, the full variable domain is EAGVTQFPSHSVIEKGQTVTLRCDPISGHDNLYWYRRVMGKEIKFLLHFVKESKQDESGMPNNRFLAERTGGTYSTLKVQPAELEDSGVYFCARSHGFGPYYGYTFGSGTRLTVV.

This clonotype has only one observation. The chain recombines TRBV11-2 with TRBJ2-4; weak D call: TRBD1 (5 bases). This CDR3 comprises 15 residues. Germline CDR1 SGHAT, CDR2 FQNNGV. V was cut by 4 bases and J by 2 bases, with 12 bases left in between. The CDR3 DNA sequence: TGTGCCAGCAGCTCCCAGGGCCTGCCCAAAAACATTCAGTACTTC. This codes for CASSSQGLPKNIQYF.

This clonotype was observed a handful of times. J is TRBJ2-5 and V is TRBV7-9; no clear D. V lost 4 bases and J 0 bases, leaving 3 bases between the germline ends. Germline V gives CDR1 SEHNR, CDR2 FQNEAQ (reference sequence). The CDR3 length is 12 residues. The CDR3 sequence: CASSSYQETQYF. CDR3 sequence (DNA): TGTGCCAGCAGCTCGTACCAAGAGACCCAGTACTTC.

This clonotype has a handful of counts. The chain employs TRBV7-8 and TRBJ1-1; no clear D. V was pared by 5 bases and J by 8 bases, with 27 bases between. The germline V gene encodes CDR1 SGHVS and CDR2 FQNEAQ. The CDR3 is 17 residues long. The chain's CDR3 is CASSPPTGTPSGTEAFF. The CDR3 DNA reads TGTGCCAGCAGCCCCCCGACTGGCACTCCAAGTGGCACAGAAGCTTTCTTT.

This clonotype is a singleton in its sample. At one of its ends the junction is not consistent with the germline gene, which may arise from a read error. This rearrangement joins TRBV12-3 or TRBV12-4 to TRBJ1-5; D is undetermined. The CDR3 is 15 residues long. CDR3 region: CVSCWTGNSNQPQHF. CDR3 nucleotide sequence: TGTGTCAGCTGTTGGACGGGGAACAGCAATCAGCCCCAGCATTTT.